This note documents a single T cell receptor beta chain sequence. This entry is derived from a study of cytotoxic CD8 clonotypes in ibrutinib-treated CLL. Overall study: By median roughly 69 months, approximately twelve had progressed and about 15 stayed remitted; responses had been 2 complete and around 24 partial. A median around 12 months of treatment, range 6 to 36, preceded the collection of response samples.

Germline V lookup: CDR1 SEHNR, CDR2 FQNEAQ (reference sequence). Trimming removed 4 bases from V and 1 base from J, with 13 bases in between. This CDR3 is 15 amino acids long. The protocol was immunoSEQ multiplex PCR, while the TCRdb copy is restricted to in-frame clones and leaves out a portion. The repertoire holds roughly 170,000 clones, with about 80% as singletons. TCR beta libraries used 1.5 to 2 micrograms of DNA from cryopreserved PBMCs. The sample was PBMCs, taken after 24 months of ibrutinib treatment. The chain is built from TRBV7-9 and TRBJ2-5; perhaps D is TRBD1 or TRBD2 (5 bases each). This receptor was taken from a human donor with chronic lymphocytic leukemia. CDR3 DNA: TGTGCCAGCAGCTCCCCAGAGGGACGCCAAGAGACCCAGTACTTC. It translates to CASSSPEGRQETQYF. Complete variable domain (other parts from reference TRBV7-9 and TRBJ2-5): DTGVSQNPRHKITKRGQNVTFRCDPISEHNRLYWYRQTLGQGPEFLTYFQNEAQLEKSRLLSDRFSAERPKGSFSTLEIQRTEQGDSAMYLCASSSPEGRQETQYFGPGTRLLVL.